This T cell receptor (beta chain) appears in the sequencing data of a study of T cells in Graves' hyperthyroidism and ophthalmopathy (dated by TCRdb to between 2018 and 2021). Turning to the overall study: Peripheral blood was sampled at the time of initial diagnosis, prior to any treatment. Whether ophthalmopathy could be predicted prospectively was tested in an independent validation cohort made up of 18 hyperthyroidism patients plus 17 patients who later progressed to ophthalmopathy. To identify distinguishing TCR V-J signatures, a discovery cohort of around 100 patients was used, comprising 40 to 45 with Graves' ophthalmopathy and 57 with stable Graves' hyperthyroidism. The paper reports TCR Vbeta CDR3 sequencing of some 140 peripheral blood samples: 40 to 45 ophthalmopathy, under 85 hyperthyroidism and approximately 17 progressor patients. Once sampling was done, hyperthyroidism patients were given methimazole at a starting dose of 30 mg daily, whereas ophthalmopathy patients were given high-dose intravenous methylprednisolone. Thyroid tissue and blood T-cell repertoires from roughly six Graves' hyperthyroidism patients were also compared in the study. For training and testing, the 95 to 100 patients in the discovery cohort were randomly divided in a 7:3 ratio. Study-wide findings and limitations: Most expanded thyroid clonotypes (frequency above 0.001) were also detected in blood, a finding suggesting that blood repertoires may reflect thyroid immune responses. In validation, the model predicted progression to ophthalmopathy with roughly 66% sensitivity and 72% to 85% specificity, a median of around six months before onset. Sample size was not statistically predetermined, and blinding of investigators to group allocation was not performed. A model built on a 13 V-J signature distinguished ophthalmopathy from stable hyperthyroidism, reaching 87.88% sensitivity and 81.08% specificity in cross-validation and 80%/75% in testing.

Stable Graves' hyperthyroidism was defined as no progression to ophthalmopathy during 18 months of follow-up. Hyperthyroidism patients were aged 18 to 65 years and newly diagnosed, with disease duration of less than 2 months. Any patient with an uncontrolled infection, another autoimmune disease, pregnancy or lactation was excluded. Diagnoses were established on the basis of clinical symptoms, serum thyroxine and TRAb, thyroid ultrasound, and orbital computed tomography. PBMCs were separated from around 9.1 ml of fresh peripheral blood using Ficoll-Paque density gradient centrifugation. Total RNA was extracted using Trizol reagent, and RNA quality was assessed on an Agilent 2100 Bioanalyzer. CDR1 and CDR2 are read off the germline V gene as SGHRS and YFSETQ. The V and J ends are trimmed by 0 bases and 7 bases, leaving 11 bases between them. The CDR3 starts with the cysteine, ends with the phenylalanine, and has 14 residues. Of the read, only the CDR3 DNA is kept; its 42 bases are in frame from base 1.

Turning to this clonotype: No cognate antigen has been identified for it. No base quality information exists; no much larger clone differs at one position.

TCR beta CDR3 regions were amplified from RNA transcripts. The first round of RT-PCR for the TCR CDR3 was performed with the HTBI primer set and the Qiagen OneStep RT-PCR kit. The libraries were constructed in a second round of multiplex PCR and then size-selected and purified. Libraries were sequenced paired-end with 100 bp reads on an Illumina HiSeq2000. In the paper's pipeline: Raw data were processed with SOAPnuke, discarding reads with adapters, uncalled bases, mean Phred below 15, or no exact constant-primer or identifier match. High-quality paired reads were merged using COPE v1.2.5, and each unique nucleotide sequence was defined as a clonotype. MiTCR v1.1 was used to align the clonotypes against IMGT TRBV, TRBD and TRBJ reference segments. Analysis was restricted to V-J combinations with a frequency above 0.0001, which covered roughly 99% of repertoires. A TCS score was defined as the ratio of F50 (clonal expansion) to E x V (chaos), with BLOSUM62-based TCRdist applied between CDR3 peptides within each V-J. Welch's t-statistics and random forest reduced fewer than 600 V-J features to 13, which were used in a naive Bayes classifier (R e1071). The raw public data were reprocessed by TCRdb itself: fastp quality trimming at Q25, MiXCR clonotype calling, in-frame beta chains only. All rows with the same CDR3 protein become a single entry with the most common DNA and genes. TCRdb's processing, not the authors', yielded these V and J calls. For this sample the table gives a few hundred thousand distinct CDR3 sequences, of which more than 15% were detected only once. The ten largest clones add up to under 8% of the sample.

The sequence derives from a woman aged 25 to 45 with Graves' hyperthyroidism. The sequenced sample consisted of blood. The V and J segments used are TRBV5-1 and TRBJ2-1, and the D gene may be TRBD2, 6 bases matching. This receptor has the CDR3 CASSLVGGRNEQFF. The bases are TGCGCCAGCAGCTTGGTTGGGGGGAGAAATGAGCAGTTCTTC.